This T cell receptor beta chain was profiled in a study of shared clonotypes between healthy human individuals. Turning to the study itself: Researchers assigned three CD4 naive, three CD4 memory, two CD8 naive and one CD8 memory plate to each donor.

The CDR3 has 17 amino acids. Germline trimming cut 6 bases from V and 3 bases from J; bases unmatched to any gene: 15. Germline loops: CDR1 SGHRS, CDR2 YFSETQ. Assay: immunoSEQ multiplex PCR; the TCRdb copy retains only in-frame clones and omits some. The sample contains about 2.3 million clones, more than 85% of which appear only once. This TCR was sampled from a man aged 18 to 30 in good health. Some clones in this sample may be carry-over from other donors' samples. The rearrangement links TRBV5-1 to TRBJ2-1; 7 bases map to TRBD2. The specimen sequenced was naive CD4+ T cells from PBMCs. The subset was: CD45RA+ positively selected. The CDR3 region has the DNA TGCGCCAGCACTTCTAGCGGTATACCTCACATCTACAATGAGCAGTTCTTC. Translating it yields CASTSSGIPHIYNEQFF.